A single sample gave rise to the 5 T cell receptor beta chains below, sequenced in a study of blood T cell repertoires in COVID-19. Produced via immunoSEQ multiplex PCR; TCRdb's table is partial and in-frame only. The sample carries 200,000 to 250,000 clones, about nine tenths recorded once. Sequenced sample: peripheral blood. These TCRs come from a man between 60 and 75 years old who had recovered from COVID-19.

V usage is TRBV11-2 and J usage is TRBJ1-2, with TRBD1 as a possible D gene (5 bases). V lost 5 bases and J lost 4, with 14 bases in between. This CDR3 is 14 amino acids long. Per germline, CDR1 SGHAT and CDR2 FQNNGV. The CDR3 reads CASSPTGGFYGYTF. For the CDR3, the DNA is TGTGCCAGCAGCCCTACGGGGGGGTTCTATGGCTACACCTTC.

The chain recombines TRBV9 with TRBJ2-2; 9 bases are shared with TRBD2. Germline values: CDR1 SGDLS, CDR2 YYNGEE. After removal of 0 bases from V and 3 bases from J, the junction contained 3 bases not matched to a gene. CDR3 length: 16 residues. CDR3 nucleotides: TGTGCCAGCAGCGTAGCCATAGCGGGGGACACCGGGGAGCTGTTTTTT. Translation: CASSVAIAGDTGELFF.

V and J are TRBV5-1 and TRBJ1-6; 10 bases fit TRBD1. J lost 9 bases, V lost 4 bases, and 4 bases had no gene match. The CDR3 extends over 14 amino acids. The germline V gene encodes CDR1 SGHRS and CDR2 YFSETQ. CDR3 residues: CASSQGQGRSPLHF. The CDR3 DNA is TGCGCCAGCAGCCAGGGACAGGGGCGTTCACCCCTCCACTTT.

This clone is a singleton in its sample. The chain combines TRBV18 with TRBJ1-2; possibly TRBD1 for D (6 bases). The V gene lost 4 bases and the J gene lost 4 bases, with 19 bases spanning the gap. The CDR3 has 16 residues. Germline V gene sequence: CDR1 KGHSH, CDR2 LQKENI. The CDR3 region has the DNA TGTGCCAGCTCACTCGACCCCACAGGGAGATTCTATGGCTACACCTTC. It translates to CASSLDPTGRFYGYTF.

The chain employs TRBV5-1 and TRBJ1-4; 7 nucleotides agree with TRBD1. The junction had 5 bases not matched to a gene; V was cut back by 3 bases and J by 3 bases. Looked up from germline, CDR1 is SGHRS and CDR2 is YFSETQ. The CDR3 consists of 15 residues. The CDR3 is CASSSTGRSNEKLFF. CDR3 nucleotide sequence: TGCGCCAGCAGCTCGACAGGGAGATCTAATGAAAAACTGTTTTTT. The full variable domain, rest sourced from reference TRBV5-1 and TRBJ1-4, is KAGVTQTPRYLIKTRGQQVTLSCSPISGHRSVSWYQQTPGQGLQFLFEYFSETQRNKGNFPGRFSGRQFSNSRSEMNVSTLELGDSALYLCASSSTGRSNEKLFFGSGTQLSVL.